The clone carrying this T cell receptor beta chain showed up just a few times. The antigen is undetermined. This sample is part of a study of early T cells in non-severe SARS-CoV-2 infection. Study summary: Unpaired chains resulted from sequencing bulk RNA of unsorted whole blood. Study conclusions and caveats: Sequences matched to VDJdb favored anti-spike CD8 responses, while private and CD4 specificities were missed.

Attached unique molecular identifiers marked individual cDNA molecules. Using its own MiXCR run on the 5' RACE reads, TCRdb lists one record per CDR3 protein. The repertoire holds about 64,000 distinct CDR3 sequences, with approximately 8.8% as singletons. V gave up 5 bases and J gave up 2 bases; unmatched junction bases: 5. Per the germline V gene, CDR1 is SEHNR and CDR2 is FQNEAQ (reference sequence). This CDR3 is 15 amino acids long. The material was whole blood, obtained at baseline. The sequence was collected from an adult who was a healthcare worker with PCR-confirmed SARS-CoV-2 infection or an uninfected control (not recorded which). The chain uses TRBV7-9 and TRBJ2-3, with TRBD2 identical over 9 bases. The CDR3 region is CASSATSGDTDTQYF. DNA of the CDR3: TGTGCCAGCAGCGCGACTAGCGGCGACACAGATACGCAGTATTTT.